This T cell receptor (beta chain) comes out of a study of blood T cells in healthy people across ages. Across the study: Roughly one uniquely barcoded beta molecule per two T cells was captured. Study-wide points: TCR beta diversity, measured per million T cells, fell in a roughly linear way with age. Investigators viewed diversity estimates from one million T cells as underestimates, the study reported. Higher diversity, along with more naive CD4+ cells, distinguished long-lived donors from aged donors.

V lost 5 bases to trimming and J lost 5 bases, with 9 bases between them. Germline V gene lookup returns CDR1 SGHTA and CDR2 FQGNSA. The CDR3 runs 13 residues. Combining a sample-barcoded 5' primer with a J-beta primer mix, a second PCR ran for about 7 to 11 cycles. One entry per CDR3 protein results from TCRdb running MiXCR on the 5' RACE reads. The sample carries about 800,000 distinct CDR3 sequences, roughly 64% recorded once. About this clonotype: Its target is unknown.

The sequenced sample consisted of blood. The chain is built from TRBV7-2 and TRBJ1-4; D is undetermined. The clonotype was recovered from a man under 40 in good health. CDR3 sequence reads: CASSLDGNEKLFF. In nucleotides, the CDR3 is TGTGCCAGCAGCCTCGACGGAAATGAAAAACTGTTTTTT.